The T cell receptor (beta chain) under discussion was sequenced for a study of blood T cell dynamics during melanoma immunotherapy (dated by TCRdb to the early 2020s). For context, the study as a whole: Patients had metastatic melanoma and received first-line pembrolizumab or nivolumab plus ipilimumab as standard of care in the United Kingdom. To find early correlates of response, the study profiled the peripheral T cell receptor repertoires of patients with metastatic melanoma both before and after one cycle of checkpoint inhibitor therapy. The training cohort consisted of consecutive patients, while an additional independent group of patients from the same centre was pooled to form an external validation set. Beyond this particular receptor, the publication reports: The relatively small sample size was acknowledged as a potential limitation on generalization of the results. Of the sorted CD8+ subsets, TIE cells had both the highest clonality and the greatest similarity to cfDNA CDR3 sequences, which suggests active turnover converging on dominant clones. The study was unable to establish whether the T cell clones driving the repertoire changes were melanoma-specific or instead reflected general immune activation.

Read against the paper, the sample's time point label means: week 3, after first cycle of checkpoint inhibitor. Blood samples were taken before treatment (T0) and at week 3 (W3), following the first cycle of checkpoint blockade. Except for a couple of patients with rapid clinical progression, response was assessed 12 weeks after the first infusion by RECIST 1.1; disease control meant complete response, partial response or stable disease. Patients were excluded for prior systemic cancer treatment, concomitant immunosuppressant therapy or synchronous other active malignancies. In six patients, three with progression and three with disease control, sorted CD8+ memory and naive T cell subsets were sequenced at T0 and W3. PBMC were isolated from blood with Lymphoprep and SepMate tubes, followed by red cell lysis. QIAamp DNA Blood Mini kits were used to extract DNA from PBMC and sorted T cell subsets. CD8+ T cell subsets were sorted live on a FACSAria III cytometer and then frozen prior to DNA extraction. For flow cytometry, fresh PBMC were kept at 4 degrees C in PBS with 2% fetal bovine serum and analyzed within 25 hours.

The entire DNA extracted from each sorted CD8+ T cell subset was loaded into the assay. The immunoSEQ TCRb Assay kit was used according to manufacturer instructions to amplify TCR beta CDR3 sequences from genomic DNA. The KAPA Library Quantification Kit for Illumina platforms was used to quantify the pooled libraries by qPCR. Sequencing of the pooled libraries was done on an Illumina NextSeq 500, with clustering at about 0.55-1.2 pM. As for how the authors treated the data: Analysis of the TCR data relied on immunoSEQ ANALYZER and the R LymphoSeq package. A rearrangement efficiency score was calculated as productive divided by the sum of productive and non-productive CDR3 sequences. Clonality was assessed using the Gini coefficient and diversity using the Renyi index at alpha=1, with pairwise comparisons between timepoints within each patient. In LymphoSeq, clonal relatedness was computed using an edit distance of 3, and repertoire similarity was computed using the Bhattacharyya coefficient. Linear discriminant analysis on week-3 changes in clonality and diversity was built with the R MASS and caret packages to classify response. Held by TCRdb, this immuneACCESS table contains in-frame sequences only and omits some clones. Under half of the omission traces to an unresolved V gene where checked; the cause of the rest is unknown. V and J calls and clone size are copied from that table; D and trimming were computed from the DNA. This sample comprises a few thousand clones, about 96% of them detected only once. The top ten clonotypes cover approximately 0.5% of the sample.

In the case of this clone: This receptor's antigen is unknown. One base away there is no much larger clone; base qualities are not given.

V is shortened by 8 bases, J by 2 bases, and the region joining them spans 13 bases. From the cysteine up to the phenylalanine, the CDR3 has a length of 15 residues. The entry retains the CDR3 DNA only, 45 bases that are in frame from base 1. CDR1 and CDR2, per the germline V gene, are SNHLY and FYNNEI. Specimen: effector memory CD8+ T cells from blood, collected from a patient treated with checkpoint blockade. The TCR originated in a human donor with melanoma. Here the chain combines TRBV2 and TRBJ1-6, with no confident D gene call. The CDR3 loop reads CASSGVVTYNSPLHF. The sequence in DNA is TGTGCCAGCTCCGGAGTGGTCACCTATAATTCACCCCTCCACTTT. This CDR3, with the reference TRBV2 and TRBJ1-6 proteins standing in past its ends, gives the full variable domain EPEVTQTPSHQVTQMGQEVILRCVPISNHLYFYWYRQILGQKVEFLVSFYNNEISEKSEIFDDQFSVERPDGSNFTLKIRSTKLEDSAMYFCASSGVVTYNSPLHFGNGTRLTVT.